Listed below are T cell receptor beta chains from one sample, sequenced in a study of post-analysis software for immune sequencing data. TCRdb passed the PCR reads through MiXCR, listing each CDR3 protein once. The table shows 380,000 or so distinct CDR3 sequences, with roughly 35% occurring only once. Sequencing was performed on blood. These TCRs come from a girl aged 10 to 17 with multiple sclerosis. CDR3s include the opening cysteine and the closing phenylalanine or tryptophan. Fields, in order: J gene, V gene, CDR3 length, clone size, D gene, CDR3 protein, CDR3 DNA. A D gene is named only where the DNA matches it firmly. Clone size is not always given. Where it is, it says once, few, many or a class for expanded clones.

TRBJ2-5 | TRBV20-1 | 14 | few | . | CSAIGDPGQKTQYF | TGCAGTGCTATCGGGGACCCCGGGCAGAAGACCCAGTACTTC
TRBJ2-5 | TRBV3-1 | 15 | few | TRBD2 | CASSQAVLAGETQYF | TGTGCCAGCAGCCAAGCGGTCCTAGCGGGGGAGACCCAGTACTTC
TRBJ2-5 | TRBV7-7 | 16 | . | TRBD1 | CASSPHGTGVLETQYF | TGTGCTAGCAGCCCCCATGGGACAGGGGTCCTAGAGACCCAGTACTTC
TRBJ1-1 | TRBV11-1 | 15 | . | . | CASSPRLGENTEAFF | TGTGCCAGCAGCCCCAGACTGGGAGAGAACACTGAAGCTTTCTTT
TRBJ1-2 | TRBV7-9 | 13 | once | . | CASSSGTLEGYTF | TGTGCCAGCAGCTCCGGGACTTTAGAGGGCTACACCTTC
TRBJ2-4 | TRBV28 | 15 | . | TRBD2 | CASSLWGGAKNIQYF | TGTGCCAGCAGTTTATGGGGAGGGGCCAAAAACATTCAGTACTTC
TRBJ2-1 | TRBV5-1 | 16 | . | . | CASSLAEAASYNEQFF | TGCGCCAGCAGCTTGGCCGAGGCGGCATCCTACAATGAGCAGTTCTTC
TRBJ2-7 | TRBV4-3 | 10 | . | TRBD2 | CGGGSYEQYF | TGCGGGGGGGGTTCCTACGAGCAGTACTTC
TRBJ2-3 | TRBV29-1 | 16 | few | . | CSVSDRQRLKGGTQYF | TGCAGCGTATCGGATCGACAGCGCCTTAAGGGTGGTACGCAGTATTTT
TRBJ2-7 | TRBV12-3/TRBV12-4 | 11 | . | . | CASCGTYEQYF | TGTGCCAGCTGCGGAACCTACGAGCAGTACTTC
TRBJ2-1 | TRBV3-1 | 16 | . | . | CASSQVQGLLYNEQFF | TGTGCCAGCAGCCAAGTCCAAGGACTACTTTACAATGAGCAGTTCTTC
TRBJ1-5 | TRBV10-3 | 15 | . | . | CAISGGGSVNQPQHF | TGTGCCATCAGTGGGGGGGGTTCGGTTAATCAGCCCCAGCATTTT
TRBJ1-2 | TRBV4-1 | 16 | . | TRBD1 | CASSQDRRGQLSGYTF | TGCGCCAGCAGCCAAGACCGGAGGGGGCAACTATCGGGCTACACCTTC
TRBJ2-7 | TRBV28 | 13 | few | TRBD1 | CATGQGPSYEQYF | TGTGCCACCGGACAGGGGCCCTCCTACGAGCAGTACTTC
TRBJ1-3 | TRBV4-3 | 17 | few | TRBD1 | CASSVRAGGRPGNTIYF | TGCGCCAGCAGCGTACGTGCAGGGGGTAGACCTGGAAACACCATATATTTT
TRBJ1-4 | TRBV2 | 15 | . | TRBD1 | CASSQQGVIDEKLFF | TGTGCCAGCAGCCAACAGGGGGTCATCGATGAAAAACTGTTTTTT
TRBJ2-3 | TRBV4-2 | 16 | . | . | CASSQETAGSTDTQYF | TGTGCCAGCAGCCAAGAAACAGCAGGTAGCACAGATACGCAGTATTTT
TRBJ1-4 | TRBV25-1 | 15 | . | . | CASSDPRVANEKLFF | TGTGCCAGCAGTGACCCTAGGGTAGCTAATGAAAAACTGTTTTTT